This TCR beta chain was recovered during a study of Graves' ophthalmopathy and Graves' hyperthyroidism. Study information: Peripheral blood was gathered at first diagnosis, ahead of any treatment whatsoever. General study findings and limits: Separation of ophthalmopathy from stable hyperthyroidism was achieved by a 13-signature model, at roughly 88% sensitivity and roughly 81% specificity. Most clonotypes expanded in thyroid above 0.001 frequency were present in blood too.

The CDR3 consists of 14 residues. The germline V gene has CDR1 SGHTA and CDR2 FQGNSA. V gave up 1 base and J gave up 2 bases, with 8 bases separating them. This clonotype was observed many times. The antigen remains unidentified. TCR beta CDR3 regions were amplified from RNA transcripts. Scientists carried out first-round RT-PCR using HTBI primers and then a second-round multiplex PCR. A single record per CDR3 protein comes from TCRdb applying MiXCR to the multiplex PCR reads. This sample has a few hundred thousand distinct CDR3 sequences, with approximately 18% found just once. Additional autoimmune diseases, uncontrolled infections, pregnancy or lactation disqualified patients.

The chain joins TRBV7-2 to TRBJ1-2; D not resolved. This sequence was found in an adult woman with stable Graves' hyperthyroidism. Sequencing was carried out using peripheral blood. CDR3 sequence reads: CASSLEVGNYGYTF. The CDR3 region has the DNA TGTGCCAGCAGCTTAGAGGTGGGAAACTATGGCTACACCTTC.